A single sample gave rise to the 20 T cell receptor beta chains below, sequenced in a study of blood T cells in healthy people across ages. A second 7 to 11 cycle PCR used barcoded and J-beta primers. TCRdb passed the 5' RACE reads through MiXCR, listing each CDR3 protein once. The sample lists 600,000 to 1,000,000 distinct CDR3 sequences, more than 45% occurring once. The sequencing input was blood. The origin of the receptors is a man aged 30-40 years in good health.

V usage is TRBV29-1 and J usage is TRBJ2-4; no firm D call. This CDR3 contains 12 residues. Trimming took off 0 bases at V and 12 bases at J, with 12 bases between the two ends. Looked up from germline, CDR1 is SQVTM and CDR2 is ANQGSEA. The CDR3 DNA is TGCAGCGTTGAAGATCGTCTGGAGACTCAGTACTTC. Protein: CSVEDRLETQYF.

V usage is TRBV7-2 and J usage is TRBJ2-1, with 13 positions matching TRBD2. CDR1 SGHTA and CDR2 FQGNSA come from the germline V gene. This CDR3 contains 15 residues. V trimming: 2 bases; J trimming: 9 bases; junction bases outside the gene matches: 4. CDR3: CASSLTSGGVGEQFF. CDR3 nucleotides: TGTGCCAGCAGCTTAACTAGCGGGGGGGTCGGTGAGCAGTTCTTC.

Here the CDR3 reads CASSSLGAGGDNEQFF. The CDR3 coding sequence is TGTGCCAGCAGTTCCCTAGGAGCGGGTGGGGACAATGAGCAGTTCTTC. The chain has TRBV27 and TRBJ2-1; TRBD2 might be the D (6 bases). V lost 4 bases, J lost 5 bases, and 18 bases lay in between. Germline CDR1 and CDR2: MNHEY and SMNVEV (reference sequence). The length of the CDR3 is 16 residues.

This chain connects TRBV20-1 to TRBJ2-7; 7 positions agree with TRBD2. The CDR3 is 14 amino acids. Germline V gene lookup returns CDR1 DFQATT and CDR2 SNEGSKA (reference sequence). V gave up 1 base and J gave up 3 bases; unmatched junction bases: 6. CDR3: CSARGTSKGYEQYF. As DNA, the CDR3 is TGCAGTGCTAGAGGGACTAGTAAGGGCTACGAGCAGTACTTC.

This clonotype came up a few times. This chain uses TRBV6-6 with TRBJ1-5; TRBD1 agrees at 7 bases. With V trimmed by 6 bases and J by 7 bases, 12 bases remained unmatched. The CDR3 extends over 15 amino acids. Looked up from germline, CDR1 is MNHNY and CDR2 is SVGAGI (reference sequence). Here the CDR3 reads CASSLRQGPRQPQHF. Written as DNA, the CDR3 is TGTGCCAGCAGCCTCCGACAGGGACCGCGGCAGCCCCAGCATTTT.

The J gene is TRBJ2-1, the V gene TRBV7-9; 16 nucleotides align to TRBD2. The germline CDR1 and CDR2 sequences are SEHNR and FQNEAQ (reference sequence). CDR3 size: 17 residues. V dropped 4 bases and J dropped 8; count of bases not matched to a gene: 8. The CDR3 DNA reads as TGTGCCAGCAGCTCCACGGGACTAGCGGGAGGGAGGGATGAGCAGTTCTTC. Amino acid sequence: CASSSTGLAGGRDEQFF. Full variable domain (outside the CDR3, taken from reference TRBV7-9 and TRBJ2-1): DTGVSQNPRHKITKRGQNVTFRCDPISEHNRLYWYRQTLGQGPEFLTYFQNEAQLEKSRLLSDRFSAERPKGSFSTLEIQRTEQGDSAMYLCASSSTGLAGGRDEQFFGPGTRLTVL.

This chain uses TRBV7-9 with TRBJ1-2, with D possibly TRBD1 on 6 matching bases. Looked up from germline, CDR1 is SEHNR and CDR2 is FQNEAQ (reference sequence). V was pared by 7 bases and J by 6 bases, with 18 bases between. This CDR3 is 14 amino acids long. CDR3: CASTNTRGDNGYTF. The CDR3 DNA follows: TGTGCCAGCACCAACACCAGGGGCGACAATGGCTACACCTTC.

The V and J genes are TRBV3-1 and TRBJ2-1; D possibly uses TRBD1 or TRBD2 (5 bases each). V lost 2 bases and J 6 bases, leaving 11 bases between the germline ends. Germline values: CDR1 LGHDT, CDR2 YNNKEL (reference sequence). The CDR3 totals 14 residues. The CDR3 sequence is CASSQRAGANEQFF. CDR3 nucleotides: TGTGCCAGCAGCCAAAGGGCCGGGGCCAATGAGCAGTTCTTC.

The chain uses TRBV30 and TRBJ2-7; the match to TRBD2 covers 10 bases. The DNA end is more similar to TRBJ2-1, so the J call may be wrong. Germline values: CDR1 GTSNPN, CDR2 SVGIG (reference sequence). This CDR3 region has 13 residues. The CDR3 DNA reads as TGTGCCTGGAGGGTCCTAGCGGGAGTCGAGCAGTTCTTC. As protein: CAWRVLAGVEQFF.

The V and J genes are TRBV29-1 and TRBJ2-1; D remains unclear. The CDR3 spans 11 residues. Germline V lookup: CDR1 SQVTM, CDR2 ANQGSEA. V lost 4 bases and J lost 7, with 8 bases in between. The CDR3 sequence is CSVASRNEQFF. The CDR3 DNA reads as TGCAGCGTTGCCAGCAGGAATGAGCAGTTCTTC.

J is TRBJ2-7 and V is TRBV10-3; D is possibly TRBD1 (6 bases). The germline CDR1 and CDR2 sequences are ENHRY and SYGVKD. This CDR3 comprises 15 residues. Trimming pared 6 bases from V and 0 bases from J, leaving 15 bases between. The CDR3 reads CAISTTRTDSYEQYF. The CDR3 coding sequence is TGTGCCATCAGCACAACAAGGACAGACTCCTACGAGCAGTACTTC.

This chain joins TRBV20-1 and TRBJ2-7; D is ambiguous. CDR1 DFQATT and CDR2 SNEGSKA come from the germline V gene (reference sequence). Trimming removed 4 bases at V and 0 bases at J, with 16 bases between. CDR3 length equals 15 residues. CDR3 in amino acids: CSANSPLGNSYEQYF. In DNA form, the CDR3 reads TGCAGTGCTAATTCCCCATTGGGGAACTCCTACGAGCAGTACTTC.

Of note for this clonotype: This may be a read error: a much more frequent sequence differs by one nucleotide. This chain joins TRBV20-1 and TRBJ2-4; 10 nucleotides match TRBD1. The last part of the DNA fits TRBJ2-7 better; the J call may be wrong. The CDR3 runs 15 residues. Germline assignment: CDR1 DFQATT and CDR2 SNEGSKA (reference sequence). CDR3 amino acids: CSAGEAGQGSYEQYF. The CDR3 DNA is TGCAGTGCTGGGGAAGCGGGACAGGGGTCCTACGAGCAGTACTTC.

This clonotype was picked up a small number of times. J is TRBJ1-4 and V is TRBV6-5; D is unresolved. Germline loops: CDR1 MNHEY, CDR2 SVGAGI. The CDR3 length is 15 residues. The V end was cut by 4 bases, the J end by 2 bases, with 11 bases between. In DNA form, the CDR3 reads TGTGCCAGCAGTTGGACCGCCCGGACTAATGAAAAACTGTTTTTT. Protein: CASSWTARTNEKLFF.

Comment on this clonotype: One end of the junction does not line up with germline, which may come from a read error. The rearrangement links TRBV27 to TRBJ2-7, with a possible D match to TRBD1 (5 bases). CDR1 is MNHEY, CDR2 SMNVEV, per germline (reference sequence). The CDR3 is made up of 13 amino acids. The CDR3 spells CVSSLSRAYEQYF. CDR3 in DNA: TGTGTCAGCAGTTTGTCCAGGGCCTACGAGCAGTACTTC.

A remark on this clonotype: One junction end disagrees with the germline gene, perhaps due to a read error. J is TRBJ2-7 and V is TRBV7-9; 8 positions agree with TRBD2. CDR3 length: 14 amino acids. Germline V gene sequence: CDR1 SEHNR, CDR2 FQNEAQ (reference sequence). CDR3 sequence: CASSVAGSNYEQYF. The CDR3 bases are TGTGCCAGCAGCGTAGCGGGGTCTAACTACGAGCAGTACTTC. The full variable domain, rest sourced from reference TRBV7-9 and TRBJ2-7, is DTGVSQNPRHKITKRGQNVTFRCDPISEHNRLYWYRQTLGQGPEFLTYFQNEAQLEKSRLLSDRFSAERPKGSFSTLEIQRTEQGDSAMYLCASSVAGSNYEQYFGPGTRLTVT.

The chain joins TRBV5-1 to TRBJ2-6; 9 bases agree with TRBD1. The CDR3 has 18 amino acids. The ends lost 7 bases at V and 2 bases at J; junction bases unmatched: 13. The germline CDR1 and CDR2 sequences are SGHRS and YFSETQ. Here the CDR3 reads CASGFRPGTGPGANVLTF. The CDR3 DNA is TGCGCCAGCGGTTTTAGACCCGGGACAGGGCCTGGGGCCAACGTCCTGACTTTC.

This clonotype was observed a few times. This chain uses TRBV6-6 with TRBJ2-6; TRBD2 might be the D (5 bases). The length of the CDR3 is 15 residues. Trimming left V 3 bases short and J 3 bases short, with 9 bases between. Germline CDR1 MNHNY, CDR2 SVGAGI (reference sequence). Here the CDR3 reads CASSYLGDGANVLTF. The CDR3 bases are TGTGCCAGCAGTTATTTGGGAGATGGGGCCAACGTCCTGACTTTC.

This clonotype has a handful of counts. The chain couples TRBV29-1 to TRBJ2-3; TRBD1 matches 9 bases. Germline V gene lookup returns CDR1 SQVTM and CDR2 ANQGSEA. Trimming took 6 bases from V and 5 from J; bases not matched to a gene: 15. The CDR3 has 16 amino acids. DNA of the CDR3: TGCAGCGTGACCTCCGACAGGGGGTCTCACGGAGATACGCAGTATTTT. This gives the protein CSVTSDRGSHGDTQYF.

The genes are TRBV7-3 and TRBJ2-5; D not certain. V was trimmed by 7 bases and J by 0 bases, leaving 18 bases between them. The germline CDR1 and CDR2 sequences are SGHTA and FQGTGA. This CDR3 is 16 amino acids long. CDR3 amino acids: CASNSPSQGYQETQYF. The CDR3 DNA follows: TGTGCCAGCAACTCACCCTCTCAAGGGTACCAAGAGACCCAGTACTTC. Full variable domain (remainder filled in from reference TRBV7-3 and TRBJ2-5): GAGVSQTPSNKVTEKGKYVELRCDPISGHTALYWYRQSLGQGPEFLIYFQGTGAADDSGLPNDRFFAVRPEGSVSTLKIQRTERGDSAVYLCASNSPSQGYQETQYFGPGTRLLVL.